These T cell receptor beta chains were read from a single sample in a study of response to subunit inactivated influenza vaccine. TCRdb used MiXCR to reprocess the RT-PCR reads, holding one entry per CDR3 protein. The repertoire includes a few hundred thousand distinct CDR3 sequences, 14% of them detected once, and around 10% sits in the top ten. This sample comprised PBMCs from blood, obtained 11 to 12 days after vaccination. Source of these receptors: a middle-aged man who received an inactivated influenza vaccine. Each CDR3 is given with its conserved first and last residue. A D gene is named only where the DNA matches it firmly. Rows give clone size only sometimes, using once, few, many, or a class for an expanded clone.

v_gene,j_gene,d_gene,abundance,len,CDR3nt,CDR3aa
TRBV18,TRBJ1-2,TRBD1,few,13,TGTGCCAGCTCGACGACAGGGCTCTATGGCTACACCTTC,CASSTTGLYGYTF
TRBV29-1,TRBJ2-2,NA,few,11,TGCAGCGTTGTGAAGTCCGGGGAGCTGTTTTTT,CSVVKSGELFF
TRBV4-1,TRBJ1-2,NA,few,14,TGCGCCAGCAGCCAAGACCAGGTAAACTATGGCTACACCTTC,CASSQDQVNYGYTF
TRBV10-3,TRBJ2-1,NA,NA,14,TGTGCCATCAGCCAGGGGGGATCCTACAATGAGCAGTTCTTC,CAISQGGSYNEQFF
TRBV4-3,TRBJ1-2,NA,NA,15,TGCGCCAGCAGCCAAGATAGGGGGATGAACTATGGCTACACCTTC,CASSQDRGMNYGYTF
TRBV27,TRBJ2-1,TRBD2,few,16,TGTGCCAGCAGTTTATCTACCGGGAGGGCGGCCAATGAGCAGTTCTTC,CASSLSTGRAANEQFF
TRBV11-2,TRBJ2-3,TRBD2,few,15,TGTGCCAGCAGCCGACTAGCGGGAACCACAGATACGCAGTATTTT,CASSRLAGTTDTQYF
TRBV5-1,TRBJ2-1,NA,NA,15,TGCGCCAGCTCATGGGAGGGGGCCGAGTACAATGAGCAGTTCTTC,CASSWEGAEYNEQFF
TRBV28,TRBJ2-5,NA,NA,14,TGTGCCGGCAGTTTAGGGCCACAAGGGAAGACCCAGTACTTC,CAGSLGPQGKTQYF
TRBV12-3/TRBV12-4,TRBJ1-3,NA,few,15,TGTGCCAGCATGAAAGAGGGGATCTCTGGAAACACCATATATTTT,CASMKEGISGNTIYF
TRBV20-1,TRBJ2-5,NA,few,13,TGCAGTGCTAGCGGTCAGGGTACCGAGACCCAGTACTTC,CSASGQGTETQYF
TRBV12-3/TRBV12-4,TRBJ2-6,TRBD1,NA,17,TGTGCCAGCAGTCTCCGGGGACAGGGCTTTGGGGCCAACGTCCTGACTTTC,CASSLRGQGFGANVLTF
TRBV20-1,TRBJ2-2,TRBD2,NA,15,TGCAGTGCTGGAGTTAGCGGGGGGGGCTCCGGGGAGCTGTTTTTT,CSAGVSGGGSGELFF
TRBV7-6,TRBJ2-5,TRBD1,NA,12,TGTGCCAGCAGCTACAGGGGCGAGACCCAGTACTTC,CASSYRGETQYF
TRBV10-3,TRBJ1-2,NA,NA,15,TGTGCCATCAGTGAGTCCTTTGGGGACACCTATGGCTACACCTTC,CAISESFGDTYGYTF
TRBV28,TRBJ2-7,NA,few,15,TGTGCCAGCAGTTTATCTCTTACAGGATCCTACGAGCAGTACTTC,CASSLSLTGSYEQYF
TRBV20-1,TRBJ2-7,TRBD1,NA,16,TGCAGTGCTAGAGATCCCGGGACAGGGCATCTCTACGAGCAGTACTTC,CSARDPGTGHLYEQYF
TRBV4-1,TRBJ2-4,NA,many,14,TGCGCCAGCAGCCCCGAGTGGGCCAAAAACATTCAGTACTTC,CASSPEWAKNIQYF